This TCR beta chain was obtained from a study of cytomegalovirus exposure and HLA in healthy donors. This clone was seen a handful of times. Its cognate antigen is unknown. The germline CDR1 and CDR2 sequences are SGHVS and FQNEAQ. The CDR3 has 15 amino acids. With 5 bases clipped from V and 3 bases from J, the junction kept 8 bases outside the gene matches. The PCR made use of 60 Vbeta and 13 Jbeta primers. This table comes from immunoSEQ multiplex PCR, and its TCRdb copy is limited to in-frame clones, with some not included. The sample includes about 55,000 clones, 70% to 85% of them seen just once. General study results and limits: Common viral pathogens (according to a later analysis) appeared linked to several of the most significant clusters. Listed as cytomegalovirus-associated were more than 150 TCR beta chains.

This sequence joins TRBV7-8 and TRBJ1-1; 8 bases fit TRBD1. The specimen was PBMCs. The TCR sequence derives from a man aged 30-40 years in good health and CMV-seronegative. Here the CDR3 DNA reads TGTGCCAGCAGCGTGACAGGGGTTAGGGACACTGAAGCTTTCTTT. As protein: CASSVTGVRDTEAFF.